This entry lists 20 T cell receptor beta chains sequenced from one sample in a study of memory CD4+ T cells and cytomegalovirus serostatus. Clones were read by immunoSEQ multiplex PCR, and TCRdb kept only the in-frame ones, dropping some. The repertoire includes 75,000 to 90,000 clones, over 80% of them detected once, and about 0.72% sits in the top ten. The sort gate was single viable CD3+CD4+CD8-CD45RO+ cells for memory CD4+ T cells. The specimen was memory CD4+ T cells from blood. These receptor sequences come from an adult in good health and CMV-seronegative.

The rearrangement links TRBV5-1 to TRBJ1-4; a possible D gene is TRBD1 (5 bases). Deletions cut 0 bases from V and 7 bases from J, with 10 bases between. The CDR3 is made up of 14 amino acids. Germline lookup yields CDR1 SGHRS and CDR2 YFSETQ. The CDR3 DNA reads as TGCGCCAGCAGCTTGGGAGGGGCGACTGAAAAACTGTTTTTT. Protein sequence: CASSLGGATEKLFF.

The gene calls are TRBV11-2 and TRBJ2-3; D may be TRBD1 (6 bases). The CDR3 totals 14 residues. Trimming removed 4 bases at V and 5 bases at J, with 13 bases between. Per the germline V gene, CDR1 is SGHAT and CDR2 is FQNNGV. CDR3 sequence: CASSSRSRGDTQYF. The CDR3 nucleotides read TGTGCCAGCAGCTCTCGATCCAGGGGAGATACGCAGTATTTT.

J is TRBJ1-6 and V is TRBV7-2, with 9 bases fitting TRBD1. The J segment lost 8 bases and the V segment lost 4 bases, leaving 12 bases of the junction unmatched. Germline values: CDR1 SGHTA, CDR2 FQGNSA. The CDR3 has 17 residues. CDR3 in amino acids: CASSSKGGGQGHSPLHF. In DNA, the CDR3 is TGTGCCAGCAGCTCTAAAGGGGGGGGACAGGGTCATTCACCCCTCCACTTT. Full variable domain (remainder filled in from reference TRBV7-2 and TRBJ1-6): GAGVSQSPSNKVTEKGKDVELRCDPISGHTALYWYRQSLGQGLEFLIYFQGNSAPDKSGLPSDRFSAERTGGSVSTLTIQRTQQEDSAVYLCASSSKGGGQGHSPLHFGNGTRLTVT.

The V call is TRBV15, the J call TRBJ2-7, with TRBD2 identical over 7 bases. The V and J ends lost 4 bases and 0 bases, in that order; junction bases with no gene match: 3. CDR3 length equals 14 residues. CDR1 is LNHNV and CDR2 is YYDKDF in the germline V gene (reference sequence). The CDR3 DNA is TGTGCCACCAGCAAACGGACTAGCTCCTACGAGCAGTACTTC. Amino acid sequence: CATSKRTSSYEQYF.

This clone was found a few times. The V and J genes are TRBV5-1 and TRBJ2-3; 11 bases are a match to TRBD1. CDR1 SGHRS and CDR2 YFSETQ come from the germline V gene. The CDR3 loop spans 15 amino acids. With V trimmed by 3 bases and J by 4 bases, 4 bases remained unmatched. The CDR3 here is CASSSGQGASDTQYF. The CDR3 coding sequence is TGCGCCAGCAGCTCCGGACAGGGGGCTTCAGATACGCAGTATTTT.

V and J are TRBV29-1 and TRBJ2-5; D is possibly TRBD1 (5 bases). The germline V gene has CDR1 SQVTM and CDR2 ANQGSEA. The CDR3 extends over 11 amino acids. Trimming shortened V by 4 bases and J by 5 bases, and 8 bases separated the two germline ends. CDR3 sequence: CSVGPGETQYF. The CDR3 DNA is TGCAGCGTTGGGCCAGGGGAGACCCAGTACTTC.

The V and J genes are TRBV19 and TRBJ2-7, with D perhaps matching TRBD2 (6 bases). The ends were cut back, 7 bases at V and 0 bases at J, with 16 bases in the middle. Germline lookup yields CDR1 LNHDA and CDR2 SQIVND (reference sequence). This CDR3 contains 15 residues. The CDR3 reads CASTRGWGDSYEQYF. The CDR3 coding sequence is TGTGCCAGTACCCGGGGCTGGGGGGACTCCTACGAGCAGTACTTC.

This clone was found once. The chain is built from TRBV4-3 and TRBJ1-1; TRBD1 might be the D (5 bases). CDR1 is LGHNA and CDR2 is YSLEER in the germline V gene. Between the trimmed V and J ends, which lost 4 bases and 1 base, there was a span of 13 bases. The CDR3 loop spans 15 amino acids. In DNA, the CDR3 is TGCGCCAGCAGCCTCAACGCTGGGGGGAACACTGAAGCTTTCTTT. Translated: CASSLNAGGNTEAFF.

The J gene is TRBJ1-2, the V gene TRBV2; D is unclear. The CDR3 consists of 13 residues. V lost 2 bases to trimming and J lost 6 bases, with 10 bases between them. Germline CDR1 and CDR2: SNHLY and FYNNEI. The CDR3 protein is CASSERRVHGYTF. The CDR3 nucleotides read TGTGCCAGCAGTGAAAGGCGGGTACATGGCTACACCTTC.

The J gene is TRBJ2-1, the V gene TRBV7-8; D perhaps matches TRBD2 (6 bases). Deletions cut 7 bases from V and 12 bases from J, with 25 bases between. Germline CDR1 reads SGHVS; CDR2 reads FQNEAQ. The CDR3 covers 15 residues. The CDR3 nucleotides read TGTGCCAGCAAGGGGACTCGCCGCCAACTGGGGGGGCAGTTCTTC. This gives the protein CASKGTRRQLGGQFF.

The chain employs TRBV7-2 and TRBJ2-3; 14 bases are a match to TRBD2. The CDR3 consists of 16 residues. Per the germline V gene, CDR1 is SGHTA and CDR2 is FQGNSA. V was clipped by 5 bases and J by 7 bases; unmatched bases: 8. CDR3 region: CASSTTSGGALNTQYF. The CDR3 DNA follows: TGTGCCAGCAGCACGACTAGCGGGGGGGCCTTAAATACGCAGTATTTT. Based on the CDR3 plus reference TRBV7-2 and TRBJ2-3, the full variable domain is GAGVSQSPSNKVTEKGKDVELRCDPISGHTALYWYRQSLGQGLEFLIYFQGNSAPDKSGLPSDRFSAERTGGSVSTLTIQRTQQEDSAVYLCASSTTSGGALNTQYFGPGTRLTVL.

V is TRBV18 and J is TRBJ1-1, with TRBD1 identical over 10 bases. Trimming at V came to 3 bases and at J to 5 bases, leaving 9 bases not matched to a gene. CDR1 and CDR2 (germline): KGHSH, LQKENI. There are 16 residues in the CDR3. Here the CDR3 DNA reads TGTGCCAGCTCACCTCTAGACAGGGGGCGAGAGACTGAAGCTTTCTTT. Translation: CASSPLDRGRETEAFF.

This clone was detected a few times. V is TRBV25-1 and J is TRBJ1-4; TRBD1 might be the D (6 bases). Germline values: CDR1 MGHDK, CDR2 SYGVNS. With 6 bases removed from V and 1 base from J, the gap between germline ends came to 15 bases. This CDR3 comprises 16 residues. CDR3 loop: CASSPWGARTNEKLFF. The DNA for the CDR3 is TGTGCCAGCAGCCCTTGGGGGGCGCGAACTAATGAAAAACTGTTTTTT.

This chain uses TRBV5-6 with TRBJ2-7; TRBD2 is a possible D gene (7 bases). Germline CDR1 reads SGHDT; CDR2 reads YYEEEE. The CDR3 spans 15 residues. The V end was cut by 4 bases, the J end by 6 bases, with 20 bases between. CDR3: CASSGGAGSVAEQYF. The CDR3 coding sequence is TGTGCCAGCAGCGGGGGGGCAGGATCGGTGGCCGAGCAGTACTTC. The complete variable domain, with remaining parts taken from reference TRBV5-6 and TRBJ2-7, reads DAGVTQSPTHLIKTRGQQVTLRCSPKSGHDTVSWYQQALGQGPQFIFQYYEEEERQRGNFPDRFSGHQFPNYSSELNVNALLLGDSALYLCASSGGAGSVAEQYFGPGTRLTVT.

This chain links TRBV4-1 with TRBJ2-6, with D possibly TRBD2 on 6 matching bases. Per germline, CDR1 MGHRA and CDR2 YSYEKL. V was shortened by 1 base and J by 0 bases, with 16 bases between the two germline ends. This CDR3 is built from 19 residues. The CDR3 nucleotides read TGCGCCAGCAGCCAAGTCCCTTTCGGGGGTAGCTCTGGGGCCAACGTCCTGACTTTC. The encoded protein is CASSQVPFGGSSGANVLTF.

The chain couples TRBV11-2 to TRBJ1-1; no definite D call. Germline V lookup: CDR1 SGHAT, CDR2 FQNNGV. The V gene lost 3 bases and the J gene lost 3 bases, with 11 bases spanning the gap. The CDR3 runs to 14 residues. Here the CDR3 reads CASSLAGVYTEAFF. Here the CDR3 DNA reads TGTGCCAGCAGCTTGGCCGGAGTTTACACTGAAGCTTTCTTT.

V is TRBV11-2 and J is TRBJ2-1; D is uncertain. The germline V gene has CDR1 SGHAT and CDR2 FQNNGV. V lost 4 bases, J lost 3 bases, and 10 bases lay in between. The CDR3 extends over 14 amino acids. The DNA of the CDR3 is TGTGCCAGCAGCTCTCTTTTTGGCTACAATGAGCAGTTCTTC. It yields the protein CASSSLFGYNEQFF.

The chain couples TRBV2 to TRBJ2-6, with D perhaps matching TRBD1 (6 bases). The CDR3 has 16 residues. V was clipped by 5 bases and J by 0 bases, with 11 bases between them. Germline V gene data show CDR1 as SNHLY and CDR2 as FYNNEI. The DNA for the CDR3 is TGTGCCAGCAGTAGCAGCAGGGGCTCTGGGGCCAACGTCCTGACTTTC. Its translation is CASSSSRGSGANVLTF.

V is TRBV6-1 and J is TRBJ2-7, with D unclear. There are 13 residues in the CDR3. Germline V CDR1 and CDR2: MNHNS, SASEGT. V was cut by 6 bases and J by 4 bases, with 13 bases left in between. The CDR3 region is CASRINAEYEQYF. The DNA for the CDR3 is TGTGCCAGCAGAATAAATGCGGAGTACGAGCAGTACTTC.

The rearrangement joins TRBV5-1 to TRBJ1-2; D is ambiguous. Germline CDR1 and CDR2: SGHRS and YFSETQ. There are 15 residues in the CDR3. With 0 bases removed from V and 4 bases from J, the gap between germline ends came to 13 bases. The CDR3 loop reads CASSLDGSKFYGYTF. The CDR3 DNA follows: TGCGCCAGCAGCTTGGATGGCAGCAAATTCTATGGCTACACCTTC.